The T cell receptor beta chain described here comes from a study of blood T cell repertoires in COVID-19. CDR3 size: 14 residues. Trimming left V 6 bases short and J 1 base short, with 12 bases between. Looked up from germline, CDR1 is MDHEN and CDR2 is SYDVKM. Data came from immunoSEQ multiplex PCR; TCRdb stores just in-frame clones and leaves some out. The sample has fewer than 200,000 clones, around 76% seen once. Sample: peripheral blood. This clonotype was obtained from a woman aged 60 to 75 with COVID-19, enrolled during active disease. This rearrangement joins TRBV28 to TRBJ1-1; D gene unclear. As DNA, the CDR3 is TGTGCCAGCAGCACCAGTCATGGGAACACTGAAGCTTTCTTT. Its translation is CASSTSHGNTEAFF.